The present entry profiles one TCR beta chain with its context. Which antigen it targets is not known. The record has no base qualities; no much larger clone is one base away. This sample was taken from a study of blood T cell repertoires in COVID-19 (dated by TCRdb to 2020 to 2021). The study in broad terms: Collaborator samples came from the United States, Italy and Spain and covered acute and convalescent phases of COVID-19. Where available, HLA class I and class II types were taken from metadata supplied by the sample provider and were not determined by assay-based typing. A de-identified subject ID, COVID-19 status, age in years and sex were almost always included in the sample metadata. The prospective study material was composed of cDNA or gDNA derived from T cells, B-cell-depleted T cells, or PBMCs. Deeply sampled blood TCRbeta repertoires from subjects exposed to, actively infected with, or recovered from COVID-19 were included in the dataset. The samples were drawn from two sources: the first 160 participants of the ongoing ImmuneRACE study, and approximately 1,300 subjects contributed by 6 global collaborators. The repertoires were made available in a free public database intended to serve as a resource for research on the immune response to SARS-CoV-2. What the authors observed across the whole study: Clinical and demographic metadata were provided uncurated, with the amount varying by source and participant.

TCRbeta CDR3 regions were amplified from genomic DNA using the immunoSEQ Assay, a bias-controlled multiplex PCR. From the authors' description of their analysis: The number of nucleated cells in each sample was estimated from the amplification of reference gene primers within the assay. To quantify the absolute abundance of each unique TCRbeta CDR3 rearrangement, sequence reads were collapsed and filtered. Productive Simpson clonality was computed per sample as the square root of Simpson's diversity index over productive rearrangements. What TCRdb holds here is the immuneACCESS table cut down to in-frame rearrangements. Part of the clones is not present; checked against another copy, under half of the missing clones reflect an unresolved V gene, and the others are unexplained. V and J calls and clone size are copied from that table; D and trimming were computed from the DNA. For this sample there are 90,000 to 100,000 clones; 89% appear just once. Under 5.5% of the sample is held by the ten biggest clonotypes.

One collaborating source in Seattle enrolled patients during active infection and followed them longitudinally through the course of disease. The collaborating institutions used their own protocols to collect whole blood in K2EDTA tubes. For TCRbeta analysis, collaborators shipped samples in one of three forms: frozen whole blood, isolated PBMCs, or DNA extracted from either of those sample types. The clonotype comes from a man aged 55 to 69 with COVID-19, enrolled during active disease. The sequenced material came from peripheral blood.

The CDR3 here reads CASSDNAESPYGYTF. The DNA reads as follows: TGTGCCAGCAGTGATAACGCGGAGAGCCCCTATGGCTACACCTTC. The chain uses TRBV2 and TRBJ1-2, with the D gene call left open. The junction carries 15 bases between V and J, which are trimmed by 3 bases and 4 bases respectively. Based on the germline V gene, the CDR1 and CDR2 sequences are SNHLY and FYNNEI. The CDR3 sequence holds 15 residues, the cysteine and phenylalanine included. Solely the CDR3 DNA is kept, with 45 bases framed from the first base.